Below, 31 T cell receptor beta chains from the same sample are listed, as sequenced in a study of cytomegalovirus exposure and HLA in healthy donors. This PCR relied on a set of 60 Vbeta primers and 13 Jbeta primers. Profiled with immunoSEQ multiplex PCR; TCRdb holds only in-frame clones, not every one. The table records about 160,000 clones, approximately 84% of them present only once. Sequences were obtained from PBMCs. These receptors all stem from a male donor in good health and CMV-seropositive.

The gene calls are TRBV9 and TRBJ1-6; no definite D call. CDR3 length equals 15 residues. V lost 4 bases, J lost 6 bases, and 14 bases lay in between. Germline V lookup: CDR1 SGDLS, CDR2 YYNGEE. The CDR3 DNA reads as TGTGCCAGCAGCCCCCCTTTCGTGAGTAATTCACCCCTCCACTTT. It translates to CASSPPFVSNSPLHF.

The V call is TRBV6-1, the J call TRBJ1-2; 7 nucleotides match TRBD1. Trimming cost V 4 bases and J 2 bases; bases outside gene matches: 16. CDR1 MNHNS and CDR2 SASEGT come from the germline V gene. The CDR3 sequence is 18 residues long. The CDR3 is CASSGRTGPSGQNYGYTF. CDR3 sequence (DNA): TGTGCCAGCAGTGGTCGGACAGGCCCTAGTGGTCAGAACTATGGCTACACCTTC.

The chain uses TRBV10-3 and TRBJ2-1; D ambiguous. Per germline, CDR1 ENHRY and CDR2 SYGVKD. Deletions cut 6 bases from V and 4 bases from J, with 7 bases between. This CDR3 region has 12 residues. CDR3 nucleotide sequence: TGTGCCATCAGGGCCATGTACAATGAGCAGTTCTTC. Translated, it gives CAIRAMYNEQFF.

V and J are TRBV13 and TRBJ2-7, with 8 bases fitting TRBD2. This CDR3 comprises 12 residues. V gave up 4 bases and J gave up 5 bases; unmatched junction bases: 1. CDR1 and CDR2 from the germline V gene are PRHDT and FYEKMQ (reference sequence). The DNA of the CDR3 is TGTGCCAGCAGCTATAGCGGGAACGAGCAGTACTTC. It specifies CASSYSGNEQYF.

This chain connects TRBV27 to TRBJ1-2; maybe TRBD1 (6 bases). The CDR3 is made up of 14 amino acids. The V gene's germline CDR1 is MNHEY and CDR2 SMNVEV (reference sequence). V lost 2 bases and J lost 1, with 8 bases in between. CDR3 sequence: CASSLQGSNYGYTF. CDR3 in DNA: TGTGCCAGCAGTTTACAGGGGAGTAACTATGGCTACACCTTC.

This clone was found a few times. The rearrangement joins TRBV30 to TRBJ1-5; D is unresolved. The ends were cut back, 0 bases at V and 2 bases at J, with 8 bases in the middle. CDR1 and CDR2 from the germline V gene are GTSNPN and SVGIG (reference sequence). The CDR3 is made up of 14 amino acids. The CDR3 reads CAWSVFGGNQPQHF. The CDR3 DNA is TGTGCCTGGAGTGTTTTCGGGGGCAATCAGCCCCAGCATTTT. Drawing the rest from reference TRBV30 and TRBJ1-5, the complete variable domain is SQTIHQWPATLVQPVGSPLSLECTVEGTSNPNLYWYRQAAGRGLQLLFYSVGIGQISSEVPQNLSASRPQDRQFILSSKKLLLSDSGFYLCAWSVFGGNQPQHFGDGTRLSIL.

CDR3 bases: TGTGCCAGCAGCCAAGATCGGGCTAGCGGAGGGGGCTCCTACAATGAGCAGTTCTTC. It translates to CASSQDRASGGGSYNEQFF. The V gene is TRBV4-2, the J gene TRBJ2-1, with D maybe TRBD2 (7 bases). The CDR3 is 19 residues long. The V end lost 0 bases, the J end lost 0 bases, and 18 bases lay between the germline ends. CDR1 LGHNA and CDR2 YNFKEQ come from the germline V gene.

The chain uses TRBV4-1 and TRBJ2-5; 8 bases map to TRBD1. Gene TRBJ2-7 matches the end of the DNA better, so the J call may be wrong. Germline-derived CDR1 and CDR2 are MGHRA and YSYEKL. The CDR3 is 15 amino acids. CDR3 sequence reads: CASSQDGQGMDEQYF. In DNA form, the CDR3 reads TGCGCCAGCAGCCAAGATGGACAGGGAATGGACGAGCAGTACTTC.

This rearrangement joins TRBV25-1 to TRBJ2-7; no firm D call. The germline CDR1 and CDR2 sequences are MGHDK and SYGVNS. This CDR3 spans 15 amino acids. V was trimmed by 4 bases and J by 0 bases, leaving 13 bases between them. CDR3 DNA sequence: TGTGCCAGCAGTGTGAGAACAGTTAACTCCTACGAGCAGTACTTC. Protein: CASSVRTVNSYEQYF.

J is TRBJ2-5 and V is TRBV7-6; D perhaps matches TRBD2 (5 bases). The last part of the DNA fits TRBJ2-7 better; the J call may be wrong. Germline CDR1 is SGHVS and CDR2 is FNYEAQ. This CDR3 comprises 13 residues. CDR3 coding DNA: TGTGCCAGCAGCGGAGGCATGACCCCCGAGCAGTACTTC. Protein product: CASSGGMTPEQYF.

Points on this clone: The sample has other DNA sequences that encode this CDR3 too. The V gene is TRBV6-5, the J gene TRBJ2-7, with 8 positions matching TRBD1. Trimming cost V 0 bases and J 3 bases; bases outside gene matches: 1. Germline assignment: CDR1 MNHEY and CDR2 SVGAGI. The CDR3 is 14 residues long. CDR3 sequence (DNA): TGTGCCAGCAGTTACTCTGGACAGGGCTACGAGCAGTACTTC. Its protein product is CASSYSGQGYEQYF.

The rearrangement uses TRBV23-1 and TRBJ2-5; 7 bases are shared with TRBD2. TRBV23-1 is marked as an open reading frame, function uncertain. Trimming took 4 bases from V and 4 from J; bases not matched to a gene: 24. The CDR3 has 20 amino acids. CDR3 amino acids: CASSPPLCGGGGRFGETQYF. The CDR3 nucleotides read TGCGCCAGCAGTCCCCCCCTATGCGGAGGTGGCGGGAGATTTGGAGAGACCCAGTACTTC.

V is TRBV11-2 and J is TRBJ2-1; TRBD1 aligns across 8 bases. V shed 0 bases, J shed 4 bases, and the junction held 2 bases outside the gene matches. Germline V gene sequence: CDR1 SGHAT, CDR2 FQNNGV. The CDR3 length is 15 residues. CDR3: CASSLDQGAYNEQFF. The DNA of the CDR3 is TGTGCCAGCAGCTTAGATCAGGGGGCTTACAATGAGCAGTTCTTC. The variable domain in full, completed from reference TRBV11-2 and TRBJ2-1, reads EAGVAQSPRYKIIEKRQSVAFWCNPISGHATLYWYQQILGQGPKLLIQFQNNGVVDDSQLPKDRFSAERLKGVDSTLKIQPAKLEDSAVYLCASSLDQGAYNEQFFGPGTRLTVL.

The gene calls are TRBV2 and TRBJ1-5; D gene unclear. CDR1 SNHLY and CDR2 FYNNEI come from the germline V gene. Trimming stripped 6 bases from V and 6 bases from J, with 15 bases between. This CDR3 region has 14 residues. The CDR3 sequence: CASSPTGSSQPQHF. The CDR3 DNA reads TGTGCCAGCAGCCCTACGGGGTCGAGTCAGCCCCAGCATTTT. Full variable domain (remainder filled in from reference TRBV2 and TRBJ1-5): EPEVTQTPSHQVTQMGQEVILRCVPISNHLYFYWYRQILGQKVEFLVSFYNNEISEKSEIFDDQFSVERPDGSNFTLKIRSTKLEDSAMYFCASSPTGSSQPQHFGDGTRLSIL.

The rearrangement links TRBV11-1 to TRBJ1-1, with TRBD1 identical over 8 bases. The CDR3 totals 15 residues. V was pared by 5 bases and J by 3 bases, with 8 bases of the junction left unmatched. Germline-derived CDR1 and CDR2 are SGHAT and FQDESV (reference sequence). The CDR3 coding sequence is TGTGCCAGCAGCATCAGGGGGCGCGGGGACACTGAAGCTTTCTTT. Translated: CASSIRGRGDTEAFF.

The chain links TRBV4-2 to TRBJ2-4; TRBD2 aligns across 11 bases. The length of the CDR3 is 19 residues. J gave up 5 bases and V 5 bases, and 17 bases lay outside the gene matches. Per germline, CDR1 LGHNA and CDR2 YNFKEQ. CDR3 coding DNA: TGTGCCAGCAGCGTAAGGCCCGGGTTCCTAGCGGGAGGTCAAAACATTCAGTACTTC. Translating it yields CASSVRPGFLAGGQNIQYF.

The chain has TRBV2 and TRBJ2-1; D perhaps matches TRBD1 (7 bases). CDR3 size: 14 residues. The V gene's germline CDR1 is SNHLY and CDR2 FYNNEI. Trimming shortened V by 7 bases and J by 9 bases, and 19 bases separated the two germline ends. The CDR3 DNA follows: TGTGCCAGCAATCCAGGGGGAGGCTGGGGTGAGCAGTTCTTC. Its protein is CASNPGGGWGEQFF.

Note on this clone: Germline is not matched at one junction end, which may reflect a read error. The CDR3 DNA sequence: TGTTCCAGCAGCCTCTCGGGACTCCTCTACGAGCAGTACTTC. It specifies CSSSLSGLLYEQYF. J is TRBJ2-7 and V is TRBV7-9; tentatively, D is TRBD2 (6 bases). Germline assignment: CDR1 SEHNR and CDR2 FQNEAQ (reference sequence). The CDR3 covers 14 residues.

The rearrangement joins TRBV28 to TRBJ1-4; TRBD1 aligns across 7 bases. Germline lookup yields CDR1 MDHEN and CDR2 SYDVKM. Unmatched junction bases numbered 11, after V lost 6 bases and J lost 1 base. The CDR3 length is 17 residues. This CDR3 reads CASRNLGQSLTNEKLFF. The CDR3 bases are TGTGCCAGCAGAAACCTGGGACAGTCTCTAACTAATGAAAAACTGTTTTTT.

CDR3 residues: CAWTPGTRGYEQYF. CDR3 DNA sequence: TGTGCCTGGACCCCCGGGACTAGAGGCTACGAGCAGTACTTC. The chain uses TRBV30 and TRBJ2-7, with 8 positions matching TRBD2. The germline V gene has CDR1 GTSNPN and CDR2 SVGIG (reference sequence). V lost 4 bases, J lost 3 bases, and 8 bases stayed unmatched. The CDR3 is made up of 14 amino acids. The complete variable domain, with remaining parts taken from reference TRBV30 and TRBJ2-7, reads SQTIHQWPATLVQPVGSPLSLECTVEGTSNPNLYWYRQAAGRGLQLLFYSVGIGQISSEVPQNLSASRPQDRQFILSSKKLLLSDSGFYLCAWTPGTRGYEQYFGPGTRLTVT.

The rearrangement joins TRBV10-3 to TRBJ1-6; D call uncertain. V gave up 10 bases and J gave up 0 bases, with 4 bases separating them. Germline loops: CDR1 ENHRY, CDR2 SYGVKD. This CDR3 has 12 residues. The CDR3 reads CATSSYNSPLHF. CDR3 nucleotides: TGTGCCACGAGCTCCTATAATTCACCCCTCCACTTT.

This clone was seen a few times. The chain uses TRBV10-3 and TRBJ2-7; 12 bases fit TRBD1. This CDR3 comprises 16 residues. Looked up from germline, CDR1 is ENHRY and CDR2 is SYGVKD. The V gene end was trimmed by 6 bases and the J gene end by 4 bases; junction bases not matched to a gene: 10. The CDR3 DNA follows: TGTGCCATCAGGGGGGACGGGACAGGGGGCATATACGAGCAGTACTTC. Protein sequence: CAIRGDGTGGIYEQYF.

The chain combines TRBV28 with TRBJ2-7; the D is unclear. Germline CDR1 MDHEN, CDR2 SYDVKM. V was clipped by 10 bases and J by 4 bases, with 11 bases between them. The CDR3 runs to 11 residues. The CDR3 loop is CATLNLYEQYF. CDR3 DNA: TGTGCCACCTTAAATCTTTACGAGCAGTACTTC. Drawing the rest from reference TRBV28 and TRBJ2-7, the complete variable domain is DVKVTQSSRYLVKRTGEKVFLECVQDMDHENMFWYRQDPGLGLRLIYFSYDVKMKEKGDIPEGYSVSREKKERFSLILESASTNQTSMYLCATLNLYEQYFGPGTRLTVT.

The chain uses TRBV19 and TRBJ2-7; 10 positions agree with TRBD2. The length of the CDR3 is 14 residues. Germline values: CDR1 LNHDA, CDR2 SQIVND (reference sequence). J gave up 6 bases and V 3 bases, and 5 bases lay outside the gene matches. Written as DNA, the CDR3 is TGTGCCAGTAGTATGACTAGCGGGCCATTCGAGCAGTACTTC. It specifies CASSMTSGPFEQYF.

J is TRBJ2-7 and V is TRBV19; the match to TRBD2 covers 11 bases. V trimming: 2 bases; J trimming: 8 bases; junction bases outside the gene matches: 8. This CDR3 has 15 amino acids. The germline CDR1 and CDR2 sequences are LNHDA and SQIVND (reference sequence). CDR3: CASSIYTSGSSKQYF. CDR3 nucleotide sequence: TGTGCCAGTAGTATATACACTAGCGGGAGTAGCAAGCAGTACTTC.

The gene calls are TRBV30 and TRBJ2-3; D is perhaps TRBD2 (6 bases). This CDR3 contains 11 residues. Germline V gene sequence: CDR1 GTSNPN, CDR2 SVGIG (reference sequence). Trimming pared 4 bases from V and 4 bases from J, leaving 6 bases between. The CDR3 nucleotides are TGTGCCTGGACTAGCGCAGATACGCAGTATTTT. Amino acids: CAWTSADTQYF. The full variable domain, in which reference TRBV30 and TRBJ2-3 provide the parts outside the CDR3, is SQTIHQWPATLVQPVGSPLSLECTVEGTSNPNLYWYRQAAGRGLQLLFYSVGIGQISSEVPQNLSASRPQDRQFILSSKKLLLSDSGFYLCAWTSADTQYFGPGTRLTVL.

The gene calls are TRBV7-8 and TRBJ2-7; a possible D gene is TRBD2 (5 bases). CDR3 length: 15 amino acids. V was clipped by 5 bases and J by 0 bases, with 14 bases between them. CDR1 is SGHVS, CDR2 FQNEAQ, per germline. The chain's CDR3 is CASSTRQGSSYEQYF. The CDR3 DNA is TGTGCCAGCAGCACGCGCCAAGGGAGCTCCTACGAGCAGTACTTC.

The CDR3 sequence: CASSSGHQVREAFF. CDR3 DNA sequence: TGTGCCAGCAGTTCCGGACACCAAGTACGAGAAGCTTTCTTT. The chain uses TRBV5-6 and TRBJ1-1; D possibly corresponds to TRBD1 (5 bases). Trimming removed 5 bases from V and 8 bases from J, with 19 bases in between. The germline V gene encodes CDR1 SGHDT and CDR2 YYEEEE. The length of the CDR3 is 14 residues.

The CDR3, as DNA: TGTGCCACCCGAGGGACAGGGGGTTTCTACGAGCAGTACTTC. Encoded protein: CATRGTGGFYEQYF. The chain has TRBV27 and TRBJ2-5, with 11 bases identical to TRBD1. The J call is doubtful: the DNA matches TRBJ2-7 better. Germline V CDR1 and CDR2: MNHEY, SMNVEV (reference sequence). The CDR3 is made up of 14 amino acids.

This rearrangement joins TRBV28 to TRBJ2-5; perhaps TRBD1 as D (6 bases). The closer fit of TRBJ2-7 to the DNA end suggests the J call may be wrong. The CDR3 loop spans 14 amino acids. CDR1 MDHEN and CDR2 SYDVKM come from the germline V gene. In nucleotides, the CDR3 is TGTGCCAGCAGTGCGACAGGAGCCCTCTACGAGCAGTACTTC. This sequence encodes CASSATGALYEQYF.

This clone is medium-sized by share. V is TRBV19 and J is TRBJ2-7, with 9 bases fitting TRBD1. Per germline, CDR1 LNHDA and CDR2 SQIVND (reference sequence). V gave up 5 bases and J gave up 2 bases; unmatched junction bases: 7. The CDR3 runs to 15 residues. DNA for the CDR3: TGTGCCAGTAGTGCGGGACAGGGCATCCCCTACGAGCAGTACTTC. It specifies CASSAGQGIPYEQYF.